This TCR beta chain was retrieved from a study of graft-versus-host responses after intestinal transplantation. Study context: Recipients uniformly received anti-thymocyte globulin induction, followed by tacrolimus and steroids for approximately 3 years.

Whole-study findings and limits: Individuals carrying graft-donor T cell macrochimerism showed high graft-versus-host to host-versus-graft clonal ratios in allografts.

Sequencing used immunoSEQ multiplex PCR; TCRdb keeps in-frame clones, though not all of them. The sample has roughly 120,000 clones; approximately 90% are singletons. On this clone: Its specificity is not known.

The sequencing used unstimulated CD4+ T cells sorted from spleen or lymph node cells, collected before intestinal transplant. The receptor comes from a human donor who received an intestinal transplant.

In nucleotides, the CDR3 is TGTGCCAGCAGTTTATTGGGGAGCGGGGCAGATACGCAGTATTTT. It is translated as CASSLLGSGADTQYF. The V call is TRBV6-5, the J call TRBJ2-3; 7 nucleotides align to TRBD2. Germline lookup yields CDR1 MNHEY and CDR2 SVGAGI. There are 15 residues in the CDR3. Trimming at V came to 4 bases and at J to 4 bases, leaving 8 bases not matched to a gene.